The text below deals with one T cell receptor beta chain. The antigen is unknown. V was pared by 5 bases and J by 0 bases, with 15 bases of the junction left unmatched. Germline CDR1 reads LNHNV; CDR2 reads YYDKDF (reference sequence). This CDR3 spans 20 amino acids. Nonspecific anti-CD3/anti-CD28 bead stimulation represents the broad CD4+ T cell repertoire. Sorting selected CD4+ T cells upregulating both CD40 ligand and CD69. The sample originates from a study of persistence of HIV-infected CD4 T cells. The study's findings and limits: Compared with CD3/CD28-stimulated cells, CMV- and Gag-responding cells showed lower TCRbeta richness.

The libraries were made with immunoSEQ version 4 in survey mode. TCRdb's table, derived via immunoSEQ multiplex PCR, lists solely in-frame clones and lacks some. Found here are around 35,000 clones, about nine tenths of them singletons; the top ten hold about 1.3%. The clonotype originates from an adult man with HIV who was CMV-seropositive. The chain carries TRBV15 and TRBJ2-1; 11 nucleotides line up with TRBD2. The material sequenced was CD4+ T cells sorted from PBMCs after roughly 18-hour stimulation, taken from a patient who received antiretroviral therapy. The CDR3 DNA sequence: TGTGCCACCAGCGCAGGACTAGCGGGTTGGATGCACAGCTCCTACAATGAGCAGTTCTTC. Its protein is CATSAGLAGWMHSSYNEQFF.